This T cell receptor beta chain appears in the sequencing data of a study of shared clonotypes between healthy human individuals. Positively selected for CCR7, the CD45RO-negative cells used as naive CD8 cells excluded terminally differentiated effector memory CD45RA+ cells. Sequencing used immunoSEQ multiplex PCR; TCRdb keeps in-frame clones, though not all of them. The table records over 2,000,000 clones, around 93% of them present only once. The CDR3 covers 16 residues. Germline loops: CDR1 LNHDA, CDR2 SQIVND (reference sequence). Trimming at V came to 5 bases and at J to 6 bases, leaving 14 bases not matched to a gene.

Input material: naive CD8+ T cells from PBMCs. This receptor was obtained from a young man in good health. Some clones in this sample may be carry-over from other donors' samples. This sequence joins TRBV19 and TRBJ2-3, with 7 positions matching TRBD1. In DNA form, the CDR3 reads TGTGCCAGTAGTCCCCGGGGACAGACGATCTCGGATACGCAGTATTTT. Residues: CASSPRGQTISDTQYF.